These 8 T cell receptor beta chains share one sample of origin, sequenced in a study of identical twins. TCRdb recomputed calls from the 5' RACE reads with MiXCR, one row per CDR3 protein. The sample includes 400,000 to 500,000 distinct CDR3 sequences, roughly 18% of them seen just once. Specimen: naive T cells sorted from blood. The receptors originated from a man aged 45 to 65 in good health.

In this sample, this clonotype turned up many times. The genes are TRBV20-1 and TRBJ2-1, with TRBD2 as a possible D gene (5 bases). V was pared by 0 bases and J by 3 bases, with 18 bases between. Germline V gives CDR1 DFQATT, CDR2 SNEGSKA (reference sequence). CDR3 length: 17 residues. The CDR3 nucleotides read TGCAGTGCTAGAGATCCGGGCCTAGCCGGCTTCTACAATGAGCAGTTCTTC. Its translation is CSARDPGLAGFYNEQFF.

This clonotype showed up many times. This rearrangement joins TRBV28 to TRBJ2-2, with D possibly being TRBD1 (6 bases). The CDR3 extends over 16 amino acids. Germline V gene lookup returns CDR1 MDHEN and CDR2 SYDVKM. The V gene lost 3 bases and the J gene lost 1 base, with 12 bases spanning the gap. The CDR3 loop reads CASSLGHSLNTGELFF. The CDR3 DNA follows: TGTGCCAGCAGTTTGGGACACTCTCTGAACACCGGGGAGCTGTTTTTT.

There are many counts of this clonotype. An end of the junction differs from the germline gene, which may be a read error. This sequence joins TRBV7-7 and TRBJ2-5, with 8 bases matching TRBD2. This CDR3 contains 15 residues. Germline V CDR1 and CDR2: SSHAT, FNYEAQ (reference sequence). CDR3 bases: TGTGCTAGCAGCAAAGGACTAGCAGATCGGGAGACCCAGTACTTC. It is translated as CASSKGLADRETQYF.

A remark on this clonotype: This may be a read error: a much more frequent sequence differs by one nucleotide. The chain has TRBV7-3 and TRBJ2-1; 7 bases are a match to TRBD2. Germline V gene lookup returns CDR1 SGHTA and CDR2 FQGTGA. This CDR3 has 15 residues. The chain's CDR3 is CGSSLSAGVSNEQFF. CDR3 bases: TGTGGCAGCAGCTTATCGGCGGGAGTGAGCAATGAGCAGTTCTTC.

This clonotype came up a few times. This may come from a read error, since a much larger clone is one base off. V gene TRBV4-1 combines with J gene TRBJ1-6; D is ambiguous. V gave up 0 bases and J gave up 1 base, with 7 bases separating them. CDR1 is MGHRA and CDR2 is YSYEKL in the germline V gene. This CDR3 spans 16 amino acids. Here the CDR3 reads CASSQDWESYNSPLHF. The DNA for the CDR3 is TGCGCCAGCAGCCAAGATTGGGAATCCTATAATTCACCCCTCCACTTT.

A few counts support this clonotype. V gene TRBV10-3 combines with J gene TRBJ2-7; the D is unclear. Germline V gives CDR1 ENHRY, CDR2 SYGVKD. This CDR3 is 13 amino acids long. V gave up 0 bases and J gave up 4 bases, with 7 bases separating them. CDR3 amino acids: CAISESQNYEQYF. CDR3 nucleotide sequence: TGTGCCATCAGTGAGTCGCAGAATTACGAGCAGTACTTC.

In regard to this clonotype: This may arise from a read error, as a much more abundant clone is one base away. The chain's CDR3 is CSARDSREVNQPHHF. The CDR3 DNA sequence: TGCAGTGCTAGAGATTCAAGGGAGGTGAATCAGCCCCACCATTTT. This chain joins TRBV20-1 and TRBJ1-5; unclear D gene. The CDR3 is 15 residues long. Germline CDR1 is DFQATT and CDR2 is SNEGSKA (reference sequence).

This clonotype occurred a few times. This chain links TRBV6-2 or TRBV6-3 with TRBJ2-3, with TRBD2 identical over 9 bases. This CDR3 region has 19 residues. Germline V gene lookup returns CDR1 MNHEY and CDR2 SVGEGT. The V gene end was trimmed by 0 bases and the J gene end by 0 bases; junction bases not matched to a gene: 10. CDR3 DNA: TGTGCCAGCAGTTACTCGATAGCGGGAGATGATACAAGCACAGATACGCAGTATTTT. This sequence encodes CASSYSIAGDDTSTDTQYF.